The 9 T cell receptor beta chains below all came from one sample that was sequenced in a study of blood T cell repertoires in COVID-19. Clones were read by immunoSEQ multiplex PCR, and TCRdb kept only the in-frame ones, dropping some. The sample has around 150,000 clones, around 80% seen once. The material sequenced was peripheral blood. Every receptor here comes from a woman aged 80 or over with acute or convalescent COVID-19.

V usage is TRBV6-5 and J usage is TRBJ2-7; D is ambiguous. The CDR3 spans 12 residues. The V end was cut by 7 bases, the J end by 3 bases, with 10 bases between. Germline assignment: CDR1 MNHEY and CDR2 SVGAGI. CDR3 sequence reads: CASTSDIYEQYF. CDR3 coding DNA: TGTGCCAGCACCTCAGACATCTACGAGCAGTACTTC.

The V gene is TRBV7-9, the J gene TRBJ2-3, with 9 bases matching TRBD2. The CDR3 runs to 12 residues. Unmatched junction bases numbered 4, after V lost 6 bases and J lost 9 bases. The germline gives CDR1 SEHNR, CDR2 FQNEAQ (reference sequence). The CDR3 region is CASRSGGRTQYF. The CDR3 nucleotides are TGTGCCAGCAGGAGCGGGGGGCGGACGCAGTATTTT.

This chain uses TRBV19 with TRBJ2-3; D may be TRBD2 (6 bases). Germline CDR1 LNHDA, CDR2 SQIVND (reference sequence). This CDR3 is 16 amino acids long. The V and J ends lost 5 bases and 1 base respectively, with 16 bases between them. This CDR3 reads CASSSGTPSRTDTQYF. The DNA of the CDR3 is TGTGCCAGTAGTTCCGGGACTCCGTCTCGCACAGATACGCAGTATTTT. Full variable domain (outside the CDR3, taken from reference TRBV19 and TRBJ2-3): DGGITQSPKYLFRKEGQNVTLSCEQNLNHDAMYWYRQDPGQGLRLIYYSQIVNDFQKGDIAEGYSVSREKKESFPLTVTSAQKNPTAFYLCASSSGTPSRTDTQYFGPGTRLTVL.

The DNA of the CDR3 is TGTGCCAGCAGCCCCGGGAGGGGGTCCTCTGGAAACACCATATATTTT. Protein product: CASSPGRGSSGNTIYF. The chain carries TRBV11-2 and TRBJ1-3; TRBD1 might be the D (6 bases). The CDR3 is 16 residues long. V was clipped by 5 bases and J by 0 bases, with 14 bases between them. Germline CDR1 is SGHAT and CDR2 is FQNNGV.

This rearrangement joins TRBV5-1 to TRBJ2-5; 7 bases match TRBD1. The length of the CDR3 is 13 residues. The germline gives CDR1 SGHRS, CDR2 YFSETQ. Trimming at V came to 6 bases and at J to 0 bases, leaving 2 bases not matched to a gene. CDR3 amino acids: CASNGQDQETQYF. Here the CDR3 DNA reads TGCGCCAGCAACGGACAGGACCAAGAGACCCAGTACTTC. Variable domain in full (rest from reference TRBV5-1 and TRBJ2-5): KAGVTQTPRYLIKTRGQQVTLSCSPISGHRSVSWYQQTPGQGLQFLFEYFSETQRNKGNFPGRFSGRQFSNSRSEMNVSTLELGDSALYLCASNGQDQETQYFGPGTRLLVL.

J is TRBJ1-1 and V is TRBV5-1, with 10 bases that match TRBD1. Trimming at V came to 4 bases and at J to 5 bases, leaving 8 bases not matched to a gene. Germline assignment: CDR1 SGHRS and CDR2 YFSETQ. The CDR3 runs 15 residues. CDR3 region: CASSLRDRGKTEAFF. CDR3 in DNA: TGCGCCAGCAGCCTAAGGGACAGGGGAAAAACTGAAGCTTTCTTT.

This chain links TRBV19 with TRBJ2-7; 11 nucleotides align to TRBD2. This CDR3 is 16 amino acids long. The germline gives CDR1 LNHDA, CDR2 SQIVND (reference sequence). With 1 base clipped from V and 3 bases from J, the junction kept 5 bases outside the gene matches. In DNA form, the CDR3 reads TGTGCCAGTAGTATAGCCCTAGCGGGAGGAGGCTACGAGCAGTACTTC. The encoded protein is CASSIALAGGGYEQYF.

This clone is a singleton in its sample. The CDR3 is CASSRPRLGGHVGELFF. The CDR3 nucleotides are TGTGCCAGCAGCCGACCACGTTTGGGGGGGCATGTCGGGGAGCTGTTTTTT. The V call is TRBV6-6, the J call TRBJ2-2, with a tentative D call TRBD2 (7 bases). CDR3 length equals 17 residues. CDR1 MNHNY and CDR2 SVGAGI come from the germline V gene (reference sequence). The V end lost 6 bases, the J end lost 7 bases, and 24 bases lay between the germline ends.

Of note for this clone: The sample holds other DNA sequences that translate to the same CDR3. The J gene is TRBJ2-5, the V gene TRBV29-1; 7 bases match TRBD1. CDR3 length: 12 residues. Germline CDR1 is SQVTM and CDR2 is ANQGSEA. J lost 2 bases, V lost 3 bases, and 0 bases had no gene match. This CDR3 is CSVDRGQETQYF. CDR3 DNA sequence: TGCAGCGTTGACAGGGGGCAAGAGACCCAGTACTTC.